This T cell receptor beta chain was captured in a study of cytotoxic CD8 clonotypes in ibrutinib-treated CLL. About the study: After treatment lasting a median 12 months, range 6 to 36, response samples were collected. Findings and limits, study-wide: Public clonotypes, found uncommonly, either contracted or stayed stable on treatment. Clonality increased at ibrutinib response and stayed stable in sustained remission. At progression, however, it fell back toward baseline.

Clones were read by immunoSEQ multiplex PCR, and TCRdb kept only the in-frame ones, dropping some. The profile shows about 300,000 clones, around 66% of them singletons. CDR1 and CDR2 (germline): SGHRS, YFSETQ. This CDR3 spans 15 amino acids. The V and J ends lost 0 bases and 1 base, in that order; junction bases with no gene match: 0. A note on this clone: Its antigen is currently unknown. Other DNA sequences within the sample encode an identical CDR3.

The clonotype was recovered from a human donor with chronic lymphocytic leukemia. The starting material was PBMCs, obtained after 36 months of ibrutinib treatment. This chain links TRBV5-1 with TRBJ2-2; the match to TRBD1 covers 7 bases. CDR3: CASSLGDRNTGELFF. The CDR3 DNA is TGCGCCAGCAGCTTGGGGGACAGGAACACCGGGGAGCTGTTTTTT.